The rows below give T cell receptor beta chains drawn from one sample of a study of T cell clones after liver transplantation. TCRdb's copy holds only in-frame clones and misses some; the assay was immunoSEQ multiplex PCR. Counted here are over 50,000 clones, approximately 87% occurring once; the ten biggest clones make up about 15%. The specimen comprised CD8+ T cells from blood, sampled 12 months after liver transplant. The source is a human patient who received a liver transplant. Some T cells may have come from the graft donor. Each CDR3 is given with its conserved first and last residue.

v_gene,j_gene,CDR3aa
TRBV5-6,TRBJ2-7,CASSFPGASYEQYF
TRBV7-9,TRBJ2-6,CASSPPGPGANVLTF
TRBV27,TRBJ2-1,CASSLSTGVGEQFF
TRBV13,TRBJ1-1,CASSLGAGSISSGAFF
TRBV5-1,TRBJ2-7,CASSSRGNEQYF
TRBV7-9,TRBJ2-1,CASSSSGRALWQFF
TRBV27,TRBJ1-1,CASSVTGANTEAFF
TRBV27,TRBJ2-7,CASSVHPHLYEQYF
TRBV4-1,TRBJ2-1,CASSQDTRDRNYNEQFF
TRBV4-3,TRBJ2-7,CASSQASGSYEQYF
TRBV7-2,TRBJ2-5,CASSLTGLEETQYF
TRBV5-4,TRBJ2-5,CASSLEGGWGRETQYF
TRBV7-9,TRBJ1-2,CASSGLTGYTF
TRBV5-6,TRBJ1-1,CASSFGTSNTEAFF
TRBV19,TRBJ1-1,CASSGSRGNTEAFF
TRBV7-9,TRBJ1-4,CASSRTGQGNNEKLFF
TRBV27,TRBJ2-7,CASSHGQEQYF
TRBV28,TRBJ2-1,CASTSSWEGVNEQFF
TRBV19,TRBJ2-2,CASSIGVTGELFF
TRBV5-1,TRBJ1-1,CASTPGGANTEAFF
TRBV6-1,TRBJ2-7,CASSYPYEQYF
TRBV5-4,TRBJ2-7,CASSLALGGGREQYF
TRBV2,TRBJ1-5,CASSEAQGASGSNQPQHF
TRBV7-9,TRBJ2-7,CASSADSGEQYF
TRBV28,TRBJ2-7,CASSSRDTEHYYEQYF
TRBV5-6,TRBJ2-7,CASSLVDEQYF
TRBV9,TRBJ2-5,CASSVGGANDRKTQYF
TRBV27,TRBJ2-1,CASASRDKTSIHEQFF
TRBV5-8,TRBJ2-7,CASSLGGGLSYEQYF
TRBV10-3,TRBJ2-1,CAINGLAGGNEQFF
TRBV6-1,TRBJ1-2,CASSVDRGSFWGYTF
TRBV19,TRBJ2-3,CASSIRQAHTDTQYF
TRBV4-3,TRBJ1-2,CASSQATGGYGYTF
TRBV28,TRBJ2-3,CASSPSLEQAAGAQYF
TRBV11-2,TRBJ2-7,CASSLGASYEQYF
TRBV7-6,TRBJ2-1,CASSATYNEQFF
TRBV27,TRBJ2-3,CASSTGLAARDTQYF
TRBV13,TRBJ2-1,CASSLGYNEQFF
TRBV28,TRBJ2-7,CASSFAGDYEQYF
TRBV5-1,TRBJ1-1,CASTGNTEAFF
TRBV5-6,TRBJ1-1,CASSADPRPEAFF
TRBV28,TRBJ2-7,CASKAHSYEQYF
TRBV2,TRBJ1-1,CASSGYGTVTEAFF
TRBV7-2,TRBJ1-4,CASSSAGRFEKLFF
TRBV2,TRBJ2-7,CASSGHLGGWEEQYF
TRBV5-4,TRBJ2-7,CASSFGGGSYEQYF
TRBV5-1,TRBJ2-1,CASSLPGGSADNEQFF
TRBV7-7,TRBJ2-1,CASSFGRESNEQFF
TRBV28,TRBJ2-4,CASSLSRGGIGIQYF
TRBV13,TRBJ2-7,CASSLGLAGTYEQYF
TRBV4-1,TRBJ1-2,CASSHSRTGYTF
TRBV11-2,TRBJ2-7,CASSPGLYEQYF